Here is one T cell receptor beta chain with its context. There were TCR beta CDR3 regions amplified from RNA transcripts. RT-PCR in the first round (using the HTBI primer set) targeted the TCR CDR3. TCRdb processed the multiplex PCR reads anew with MiXCR; each CDR3 protein has one entry. The data show some 760,000 distinct CDR3 sequences, with about 14% seen just once and more than 8.5% held by the top ten. The sample comes from a study of T cells in Graves' hyperthyroidism and ophthalmopathy. As for the study in general: Peripheral blood was secured at the point of initial diagnosis, before any treatment.

Per the germline V gene, CDR1 is MNHNS and CDR2 is SASEGT. This CDR3 region has 15 residues. V was cut by 1 base and J by 0 bases, with 8 bases left in between. This clonotype was sampled from a woman between 18 and 30 years old with Graves' hyperthyroidism. Sequenced input: blood. The chain employs TRBV6-1 and TRBJ2-3; D is unclear. CDR3 sequence (DNA): TGTGCCAGCAGTGAAGGGGAAGGGAGCACAGATACGCAGTATTTT. This translates into CASSEGEGSTDTQYF.